This is a list of T cell receptor beta chains from one sample in a study of T cells in Graves' hyperthyroidism and ophthalmopathy. TCRdb recomputed calls from the multiplex PCR reads with MiXCR, one row per CDR3 protein. In the table there are fewer than 650,000 distinct CDR3 sequences, about 46% of which are singletons. Input material: peripheral blood or thyroid tissue (not recorded which). The receptors come from an adult woman with Graves' disease, either hyperthyroidism or ophthalmopathy (not recorded which). Each CDR3 is given with its conserved first and last residue. A D gene is named only where the DNA matches it firmly. Part of the rows lack a size; the others show once, few, many or a class for expanded clones.

J gene | CDR3 length | D gene | clone size | V gene | CDR3 DNA | CDR3 protein
TRBJ1-4 | 12 | - | - | TRBV13 | TGTGCCAGCGAGGCAGGGGAGGAAAAACTGTTTTTT | CASEAGEEKLFF
TRBJ1-1 | 14 | - | - | TRBV24-1 | TGTGCCACCCGCGACGGACGGTCCCATAGTGAAGCTTTCTTT | CATRDGRSHSEAFF
TRBJ1-1 | 15 | TRBD1 | - | TRBV27 | TGTGCCAGCCCCCTCGGGACAGGGATTAACACTGAAGCTTTCTTT | CASPLGTGINTEAFF
TRBJ1-2 | 15 | - | few | TRBV10-3 | TGTGCCATCAGTGAGCCGGACCGAGGGCGGCGGGGCTACACCTTC | CAISEPDRGRRGYTF
TRBJ1-1 | 13 | - | - | TRBV24-1 | TGTGCCACCAGTGTGTCCAGGCTGGTCGCAGCTTTCTTT | CATSVSRLVAAFF
TRBJ1-2 | 14 | TRBD1 | - | TRBV10-3 | TGTGCCATCAGCCCCACAGGGGGCCTCTATGGCTACACCTTC | CAISPTGGLYGYTF
TRBJ1-4 | 14 | - | many | TRBV20-1 | TGCAGTGCTAGTGGCGGGCTTCCTAATGAAAAACTGTTTTTT | CSASGGLPNEKLFF
TRBJ2-5 | 15 | - | - | TRBV20-1 | TGCAGTGCTCTCTCGGGCACAGAAGCCCAAGAGACCCAGTACTTC | CSALSGTEAQETQYF
TRBJ1-2 | 16 | TRBD1 | - | TRBV2 | TGTGCCAGCAGTCAGGGGGGGCGCAATACTAACTATGGCTACACCTTC | CASSQGGRNTNYGYTF
TRBJ1-6 | 12 | - | - | TRBV10-3 | TGTGCATTATCGGATTATAATTCACCCCTCCACTTT | CALSDYNSPLHF
TRBJ2-5 | 13 | - | many | TRBV7-3 | TGTGCCAGCAGCCCCGGGAGCGGGGAGACCCAGTACTTC | CASSPGSGETQYF
TRBJ2-7 | 14 | - | once | TRBV11-1 | TGTGCCAGCAGCTTACGGCAGACCTTCTACGAGCAGTACTTC | CASSLRQTFYEQYF
TRBJ2-2 | 15 | TRBD1 | - | TRBV24-1 | TGTGCCACCAGTGAGGTCGGGACAGGGCCCGGGGAGCTGTTTTTT | CATSEVGTGPGELFF
TRBJ1-2 | 13 | - | many | TRBV2 | TGTGCCAGCAGTGAAGTAATGGGGGGCGGCTACACCTTC | CASSEVMGGGYTF
TRBJ2-7 | 13 | - | - | TRBV2 | TGTGCCAGCAGTGAAGCCCGGGCGGGCGAGCAGTACTTC | CASSEARAGEQYF
TRBJ1-5 | 14 | - | many | TRBV3-1 | TGTGCCAGCAGCCAGGGAAGTGGCAATCAGCCCCAGCATTTT | CASSQGSGNQPQHF
TRBJ1-2 | 12 | - | many | TRBV19 | TGTGCCAGTAGTTTCCGGGGCTTGGGCTACACCTTC | CASSFRGLGYTF
TRBJ1-5 | 13 | - | few | TRBV30 | TGTGCCTGGAGTGCTCAGGGGAATCAGCCCCAGCATTTT | CAWSAQGNQPQHF
TRBJ1-2 | 14 | - | few | TRBV10-3 | TGTGCCATCAGTGAGAGGGGGAGGAACTATGGCTACACCTTC | CAISERGRNYGYTF
TRBJ1-1 | 14 | - | few | TRBV28 | TGTGGGGCCAAGCCCCCAATACCAAACACTGAAGCTTTCTTT | CGAKPPIPNTEAFF
TRBJ1-5 | 17 | - | - | TRBV2 | TGTGCCAGCAGCCAAGCTCGAGGACTAGCGGGAGAGGAGACCCAGCATTTT | CASSQARGLAGEETQHF
TRBJ2-6 | 13 | - | few | TRBV19 | TGTGCCAGCCGGACTGGTGGGGCCAACGTCCTGACTTTC | CASRTGGANVLTF
TRBJ2-7 | 15 | TRBD1 | few | TRBV10-3 | TGTGCCATCAGGGAAAGGACAGGGCTAAGTTACGAGCAGTACTTC | CAIRERTGLSYEQYF
TRBJ2-7 | 12 | - | - | TRBV7-9 | TGTGCCAGCGGTCCAGGAGTCTACGAGCAGTACTTC | CASGPGVYEQYF
TRBJ2-7 | 13 | - | - | TRBV11-2 | TGTGCCAGCAGCTTCGGATCGTTTGACGAGCAGTACTTC | CASSFGSFDEQYF
TRBJ2-2 | 15 | - | many | TRBV20-1 | TGCAGTGCCGAAGACTTTGCGGGATACACCGGGGAGCTGTTTTTT | CSAEDFAGYTGELFF
TRBJ2-5 | 13 | - | many | TRBV29-1 | TGCAGCGTTGCAACGACAACCGGAGAGACCCAGTACTTC | CSVATTTGETQYF
TRBJ2-7 | 16 | TRBD2 | many | TRBV5-5 | TGTGCCAGCAGACACGGGACTAGCGGGAAAAGCCACGAGCAGTACTTC | CASRHGTSGKSHEQYF
TRBJ1-1 | 13 | - | few | TRBV7-9 | TGTGCCAGCACAGTTGGGGCGACCGCTGAAGCTTTCTTT | CASTVGATAEAFF